This T cell receptor beta chain was identified during a study of T cell repertoires in cytomegalovirus infection. Study at large: CMV epitopes that were recently identified and HLA-C-restricted were used alongside well-studied HLA-B-restricted ones. Through public TCR beta signatures, both CMV infection and matching HLA type were indicated. General study points: HLA-C-restricted CMV clonotypes gave the most frequent clonotype in two of eight donors. Summed frequency of public TCR beta families distinguished CMV carriers with the relevant HLA.

Each CDR3 protein is one row after TCRdb ran MiXCR on the reads. The sample lists about half a million distinct CDR3 sequences, 25% to 35% seen once, with roughly a sixth in the top ten. On this clonotype itself: Its specificity is unknown.

Germline CDR1 is SGHVS and CDR2 is FNYEAQ. V lost 2 bases and J 5 bases, leaving 15 bases between the germline ends. The CDR3 consists of 15 residues. The V call is TRBV7-6, the J call TRBJ2-5; possibly TRBD1 or TRBD2 for D (5 bases each). This receptor was taken from a human donor in good health (CMV status not recorded). Some clones in this sample may be carry-over from other donors' samples. Here the sequenced sample was cultured PBMCs, taken from culture after CMV antigen stimulation. CDR3 nucleotides: TGTGCCAGCAGCTTAATTGAGGGGCTGTTGGAGACCCAGTACTTC. This gives the protein CASSLIEGLLETQYF.